Below, 15 T cell receptor beta chains from the same sample are listed, as sequenced in a study of technical replicates of blood from several donors. Assay: immunoSEQ multiplex PCR; the TCRdb copy retains only in-frame clones and omits some. The top ten clones hold about 4.3% of a sample with 45,000 to 60,000 clones, 91% of them seen once. Sequenced sample: PBMCs. Receptor source: a human donor in good health. Some clones in this sample may be carry-over from other donors' samples.

The V call is TRBV9, the J call TRBJ2-5, with 7 bases lining up with TRBD2. Germline CDR1 and CDR2: SGDLS and YYNGEE. The CDR3 length is 15 residues. V shed 4 bases, J shed 1 base, and the junction held 7 bases outside the gene matches. This chain's CDR3 is CASSRGASGQETQYF. CDR3 bases: TGTGCCAGCAGCCGCGGGGCTAGCGGCCAAGAGACCCAGTACTTC.

V is TRBV4-3 and J is TRBJ1-2, with 7 positions matching TRBD1. The germline V gene has CDR1 LGHNA and CDR2 YSLEER. This CDR3 contains 15 residues. After removal of 3 bases from V and 7 bases from J, the junction contained 11 bases not matched to a gene. The CDR3 DNA is TGCGCCAGCAGCCACGCCATGACAGGGCGGCGTGGCTACACCTTC. This gives the protein CASSHAMTGRRGYTF.

This clone was picked up one time. V is TRBV5-6 and J is TRBJ2-6, with D uncertain. Trimming shortened V by 2 bases and J by 3 bases, and 6 bases separated the two germline ends. The CDR3 has 14 amino acids. Germline V gene sequence: CDR1 SGHDT, CDR2 YYEEEE. CDR3: CASSLLSGANVLTF. CDR3 nucleotide sequence: TGTGCCAGCAGCTTACTTAGTGGGGCCAACGTCCTGACTTTC.

This chain uses TRBV4-3 with TRBJ1-5, with D possibly being TRBD1 (6 bases). V lost 0 bases to trimming and J lost 4 bases, with 7 bases between them. Germline assignment: CDR1 LGHNA and CDR2 YSLEER. The CDR3 loop spans 14 amino acids. CDR3 in amino acids: CASSQDRGNQPQHF. The CDR3 DNA reads as TGCGCCAGCAGCCAAGATAGGGGGAATCAGCCCCAGCATTTT.

The V and J genes are TRBV15 and TRBJ2-7; D call uncertain. V was cut by 1 base and J by 5 bases, with 6 bases left in between. This CDR3 has 12 residues. Germline V gives CDR1 LNHNV, CDR2 YYDKDF (reference sequence). CDR3 nucleotides: TGTGCCACCAGCAGAGGAGGCGACGAGCAGTACTTC. It encodes CATSRGGDEQYF.

In nucleotides, the CDR3 is TGTGCCAGCAGTCCTGCGGGGGCTGGAAACACCATATATTTT. It translates to CASSPAGAGNTIYF. The chain employs TRBV27 and TRBJ1-3, with a possible D match to TRBD1 (5 bases). Germline CDR1 MNHEY, CDR2 SMNVEV (reference sequence). Trimming shortened V by 5 bases and J by 2 bases, and 10 bases separated the two germline ends. This CDR3 region has 14 residues.

The genes are TRBV27 and TRBJ1-1; TRBD1 matches at 8 bases. The CDR3 loop spans 15 amino acids. Germline lookup yields CDR1 MNHEY and CDR2 SMNVEV (reference sequence). The junction had 5 bases not matched to a gene; V was cut back by 3 bases and J by 2 bases. CDR3 in amino acids: CASSFSGQANTEAFF. The CDR3 DNA follows: TGTGCCAGCAGTTTCTCGGGACAGGCTAACACTGAAGCTTTCTTT.

The CDR3, as DNA: TGCGCCAGCAGCCAGGCGGGACTAGCGGGAGATAACGGGGAGCTGTTTTTT. Translation: CASSQAGLAGDNGELFF. The genes are TRBV4-1 and TRBJ2-2, with 14 bases matching TRBD2. The V segment lost 3 bases and the J segment 7 bases; nucleotides outside the gene matches: 7. The germline V gene has CDR1 MGHRA and CDR2 YSYEKL. The CDR3 consists of 17 residues.

V is TRBV29-1 and J is TRBJ2-1; D gene unclear. The V and J ends lost 4 bases and 5 bases respectively, with 3 bases between them. Per the germline V gene, CDR1 is SQVTM and CDR2 is ANQGSEA. The CDR3 runs to 10 residues. CDR3 loop: CSVVDNEQFF. The CDR3, as DNA: TGCAGCGTTGTAGACAATGAGCAGTTCTTC.

The chain carries TRBV4-2 and TRBJ2-5; TRBD2 matches at 12 bases. With V trimmed by 6 bases and J by 4 bases, 9 bases remained unmatched. Germline V gives CDR1 LGHNA, CDR2 YNFKEQ. The length of the CDR3 is 16 residues. CDR3 in amino acids: CASRALAGGLRETQYF. Here the CDR3 DNA reads TGTGCCAGCAGAGCCCTAGCGGGGGGGCTCCGAGAGACCCAGTACTTC.

The table lists this clone with a count of one. This rearrangement joins TRBV7-9 to TRBJ1-2; D is undetermined. The V and J ends lost 1 base and 3 bases respectively, with 6 bases between them. The germline V gene has CDR1 SEHNR and CDR2 FQNEAQ (reference sequence). The length of the CDR3 is 13 residues. CDR3 bases: TGTGCCAGCAGCTTAGAACAGCACTATGGCTACACCTTC. Its translation is CASSLEQHYGYTF.

Written as DNA, the CDR3 is TGTGCCAGCAGCTATATTGGCGGTTGGTACGAGCAGTACTTC. Protein sequence: CASSYIGGWYEQYF. The J gene is TRBJ2-7, the V gene TRBV7-8; no clear D gene. The CDR3 extends over 14 amino acids. Between the trimmed V and J ends, which lost 4 bases and 4 bases, there was a span of 14 bases. From germline, CDR1 is SGHVS and CDR2 FQNEAQ.

Only a few counts were recorded for this clone. The rearrangement links TRBV7-9 to TRBJ1-1; no clear D gene. Germline V gives CDR1 SEHNR, CDR2 FQNEAQ (reference sequence). The CDR3 totals 12 residues. V was trimmed by 6 bases and J by 3 bases, leaving 8 bases between them. CDR3 nucleotides: TGTGCCAGCAGTTCGGCGGACACTGAAGCTTTCTTT. It encodes CASSSADTEAFF.

A note on this clone: The same CDR3 arises from other DNA sequences in this sample as well. This chain links TRBV19 with TRBJ1-1; D not resolved. The germline CDR1 and CDR2 sequences are LNHDA and SQIVND (reference sequence). This CDR3 is built from 13 residues. V was clipped by 2 bases and J by 1 base, with 5 bases between them. The CDR3 bases are TGTGCCAGTAGTATACGGGAGAACACTGAAGCTTTCTTT. Encoded protein: CASSIRENTEAFF.

The genes are TRBV4-3 and TRBJ1-5; D gene unclear. The germline gives CDR1 LGHNA, CDR2 YSLEER. The CDR3 contains 14 residues. The V end was cut by 1 base, the J end by 0 bases, with 4 bases between. The CDR3 sequence is CASSQGVSNQPQHF. The DNA of the CDR3 is TGCGCCAGCAGCCAAGGCGTTAGCAATCAGCCCCAGCATTTT.